This T cell receptor beta chain was observed in a study of human T cells and chemical hapten exposure. TCRdb analysed the RACE reads with MiXCR anew, one entry per CDR3 protein. The sample holds under 45,000 distinct CDR3 sequences, around 5.9% seen once. Trimming removed 0 bases at V and 3 bases at J, with 8 bases between. Per germline, CDR1 GTSNPN and CDR2 SVGIG (reference sequence). The CDR3 is 13 residues long. Time point meaning: healthy volunteer bleed at 6 weeks. Whole blood that had not been fractionated was the source of extracted total RNA. At least ten counts were recorded for this clonotype.

The clonotype was recovered from a human donor in good health. Some clones in this sample may be carry-over from other donors' samples. The V and J genes are TRBV30 and TRBJ1-1, with a tentative D call TRBD1 (5 bases). The sequenced material came from whole blood. The CDR3 coding sequence is TGTGCCTGGAGTGTACGGGGGGACACTGAAGCTTTCTTT. Its translation is CAWSVRGDTEAFF.